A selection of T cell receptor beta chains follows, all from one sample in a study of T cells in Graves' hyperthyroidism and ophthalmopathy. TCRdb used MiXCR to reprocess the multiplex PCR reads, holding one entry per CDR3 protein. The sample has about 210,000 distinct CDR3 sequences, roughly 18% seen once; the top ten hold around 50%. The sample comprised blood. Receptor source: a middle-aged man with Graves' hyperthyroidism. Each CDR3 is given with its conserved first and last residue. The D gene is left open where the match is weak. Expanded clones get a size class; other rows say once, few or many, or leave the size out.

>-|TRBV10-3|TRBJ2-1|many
CAISASERGNEQFF
TGTGCCATCAGTGCTTCCGAGAGGGGGAATGAGCAGTTCTTC
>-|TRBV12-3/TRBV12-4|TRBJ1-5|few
CASSSPGSYSNQPQHF
TGTGCCAGCAGTTCCCCAGGGTCTTATAGCAATCAGCCCCAGCATTTT
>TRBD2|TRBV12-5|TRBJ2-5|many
CASGLIAGLGAQYF
TGTGCTAGTGGTTTAATTGCAGGACTAGGGGCCCAGTACTTC
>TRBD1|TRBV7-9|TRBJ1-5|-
CASSPGQGLDQPQHF
TGTGCCAGCAGCCCTGGACAGGGTTTAGATCAGCCCCAGCATTTT
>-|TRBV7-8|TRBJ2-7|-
CASSPRFNTYEQYF
TGTGCCAGCAGCCCCCGATTCAACACCTACGAGCAGTACTTC
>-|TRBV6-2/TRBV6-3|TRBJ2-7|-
CASTPGRGYEQYF
TGTGCCAGCACCCCAGGAAGGGGATACGAGCAGTACTTC
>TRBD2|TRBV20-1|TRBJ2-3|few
CSATKREGQLDTQYF
TGCAGTGCCACAAAGCGGGAGGGCCAACTAGATACGCAGTATTTT
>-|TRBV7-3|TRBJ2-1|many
CASSSRVGNEQFF
TGTGCCAGCAGCTCGAGGGTTGGCAATGAGCAGTTCTTC
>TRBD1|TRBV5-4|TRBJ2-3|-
CASSIDRGSTDTQYF
TGTGCCAGCAGCATTGACAGGGGAAGCACAGATACGCAGTATTTT
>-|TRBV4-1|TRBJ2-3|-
CASSQAGARYF
TGCGCCAGCAGCCAAGCTGGGGCGCGGTATTTT
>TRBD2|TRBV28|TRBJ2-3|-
CASSVGGGLAGGPGTDTQYF
TGTGCCAGCAGCGTGGGGGGCGGATTAGCGGGAGGGCCCGGCACAGATACGCAGTATTTT
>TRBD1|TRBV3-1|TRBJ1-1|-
CASSQDRGAAFF
TGTGCCAGCAGCCAGGACAGGGGCGCAGCTTTCTTT
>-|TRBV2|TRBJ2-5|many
CASNSYQETQYF
TGTGCCAGCAATTCGTACCAAGAGACCCAGTACTTC
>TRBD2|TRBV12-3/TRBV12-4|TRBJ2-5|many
CASGLAGQETQYF
TGTGCCAGCGGACTAGCGGGCCAAGAGACCCAGTACTTC
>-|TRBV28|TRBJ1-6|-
CPSSYGDMVTYNSPLHF
TGTCCCAGCAGCTACGGGGACATGGTGACCTATAATTCACCCCTCCACTTT
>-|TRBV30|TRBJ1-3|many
CAWSVGTNSGNTIYF
TGTGCCTGGAGTGTCGGGACTAACTCTGGAAACACCATATATTTT
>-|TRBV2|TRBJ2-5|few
CASTRGEQETQYF
TGTGCCAGCACGAGAGGAGAGCAAGAGACCCAGTACTTC